The entry that follows covers one TCR beta chain sequence. This clone's antigen is unknown. Base qualities are not provided; no much larger clone lies one nucleotide away. These data originate in a study of control samples from healthy donors and cancer patients (dated by TCRdb to 2018 to 2020). Receptor amplification or capture employed the immunoSEQ multiplex PCR assay. TCRdb mirrors the immuneACCESS table, restricted to in-frame sequences. Some clones are absent from its copies; in checked studies, under half trace to an unresolved V gene, and the reason for the others is unknown. For this sample there are about 120,000 clones; 70% to 90% appear just once. The leading ten clones occupy 30% to 40% of the sample. V and J lose 6 bases and 0 bases, and a span of 12 bases separates them. Reading the germline V gene (reference sequence) gives CDR1 MNHNY and CDR2 SVGAGI. CDR3 length: 15 amino acids, cysteine to phenylalanine. The sequence is cut down to CDR3 DNA, 45 bases in frame from base 1.

The TCR originated in a man in his forties or fifties in good health. The chain is encoded by TRBV6-6 joined to TRBJ1-3; there is no confident call for the D gene. The sample comprised blood. The DNA sequence is given as TGTGCCAGCAGCTGGACCGTTATCTCTGGAAACACCATATATTTT. Protein translation: CASSWTVISGNTIYF.